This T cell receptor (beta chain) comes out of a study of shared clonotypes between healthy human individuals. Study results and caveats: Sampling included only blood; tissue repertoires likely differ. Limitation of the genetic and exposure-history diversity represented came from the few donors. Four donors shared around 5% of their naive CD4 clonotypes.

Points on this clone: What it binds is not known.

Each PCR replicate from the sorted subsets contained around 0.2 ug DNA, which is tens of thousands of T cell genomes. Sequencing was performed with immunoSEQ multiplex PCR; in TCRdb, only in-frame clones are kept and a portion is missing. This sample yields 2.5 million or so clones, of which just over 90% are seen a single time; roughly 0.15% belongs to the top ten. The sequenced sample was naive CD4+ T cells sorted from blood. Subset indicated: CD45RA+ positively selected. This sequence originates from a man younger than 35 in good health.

CDR3 region: CATWEYTGNTIYF. The CDR3 DNA reads TGTGCCACTTGGGAATACACTGGAAACACCATATATTTT. The chain employs TRBV28 and TRBJ1-3; D is unclear. The CDR3 is 13 amino acids. Trimming cost V 10 bases and J 2 bases, with 12 bases left between them. Germline CDR1 MDHEN, CDR2 SYDVKM.